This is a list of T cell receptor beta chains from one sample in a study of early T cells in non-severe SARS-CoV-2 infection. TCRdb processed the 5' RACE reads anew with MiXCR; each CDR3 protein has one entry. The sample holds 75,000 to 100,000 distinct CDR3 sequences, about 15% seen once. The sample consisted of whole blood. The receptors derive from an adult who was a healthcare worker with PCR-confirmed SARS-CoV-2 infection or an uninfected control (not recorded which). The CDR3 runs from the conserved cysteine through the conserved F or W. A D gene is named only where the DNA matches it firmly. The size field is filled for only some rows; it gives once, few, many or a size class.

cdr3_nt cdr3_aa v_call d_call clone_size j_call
TGTGCCAGCAGCCAAGGGACAGGGCCCAATCAGCCCCAGCATTTT CASSQGTGPNQPQHF TRBV3-1 TRBD1 few TRBJ1-5
TGTGCCAGCGGCTACAATGAGCAGTTCTTC CASGYNEQFF TRBV6-2/TRBV6-3 - many TRBJ2-1
TGTGCCAGCAGATGGGACAAAATGAACACTGAAGCTTTCTTT CASRWDKMNTEAFF TRBV6-6 - - TRBJ1-1
TGTGCCAGCAGCTTAGATTTGGATGGCTATGGCTACACCTTC CASSLDLDGYGYTF TRBV7-3 - few TRBJ1-2
TGTGCCAGCAGCTTCGCTCCCCCAGAGACCCAGTACTTC CASSFAPPETQYF TRBV5-6 - - TRBJ2-5
TGTGCCAGCAGCGAAAACGAGTTCTACGAGCAGTACTTC CASSENEFYEQYF TRBV3-1 - - TRBJ2-7
TGTGCCTGGACCCCAGGTCAGATGGGCTCCTATAATTCACCCCTCCACTTT CAWTPGQMGSYNSPLHF TRBV30 - many TRBJ1-6
TGTGCCGCCGTGACAGGGTACTCCTACGAGCAGTACTTC CAAVTGYSYEQYF TRBV30 TRBD1 - TRBJ2-7
TGCAGCGCCCACAGGGGCTACGAGCAGTACTTC CSAHRGYEQYF TRBV29-1 TRBD1 few TRBJ2-7
TGTGCCAGCAGCCCCACCCTTGGGAACGAGCAGTACTTC CASSPTLGNEQYF TRBV6-5 - many TRBJ2-7
TGCGCCAGCTCTACGTCAGGGAAAGAGACCCAGTACTTC CASSTSGKETQYF TRBV10-1 - - TRBJ2-5
TGTGCCAGCAGCTTGGAGGCGAGAATGAACATTCAGTACTTC CASSLEARMNIQYF TRBV5-8 - many TRBJ2-4
TGTGCCAGCAGTTTCGCCCGGGGAAGCACAGATACGCAGTATTTT CASSFARGSTDTQYF TRBV12-3/TRBV12-4 - many TRBJ2-3
TGTGCCAGCTCACCACCATTAACCGGGCCCGGGAATGAGCAGTTCTTC CASSPPLTGPGNEQFF TRBV18 - many TRBJ2-1
TGCAGAAGCCAGCGGGAGGGCCCCCATGAGCAGTTCTTC CRSQREGPHEQFF TRBV20-1 TRBD2 few TRBJ2-1
TGCAGCGTTGACGGGAGTGGCTACACCTTC CSVDGSGYTF TRBV29-1 - - TRBJ1-2
TGTGCCAGCAGCTTAGGATTAGAGGGAAATGAGCAGTTCTTC CASSLGLEGNEQFF TRBV11-3 - few TRBJ2-1
TGTGCCAGCAGTTTATCGGGGCTAGCGGGAATGGTTGGGTACGAGCAGTACTTC CASSLSGLAGMVGYEQYF TRBV27 TRBD2 - TRBJ2-7
TGTGCCAGCAGCCATACGGGAGATGCGGATACGCAGTATTTT CASSHTGDADTQYF TRBV14 - - TRBJ2-3
TGTGCCATCTTCAGCGAGTCCTACAATGAGCAGTTCTTC CAIFSESYNEQFF TRBV10-3 - - TRBJ2-1
TGTGCCAGCAGTTACCGGGGAAGCTCCTACAATGAGCAGTTCTTC CASSYRGSSYNEQFF TRBV6-5 - few TRBJ2-1
TGCAGCGTCTTTCAGGGGTGGGACACTGAAGCTTTCTTT CSVFQGWDTEAFF TRBV29-1 - many TRBJ1-1
TGTGCCAGCAGCTTGGCATCGAGGGGCCTTAACTATGGCTACACCTTC CASSLASRGLNYGYTF TRBV5-5 - few TRBJ1-2
TGTGCCAGCAGCCCAACAGGGATGAACACTGAAGCTTTCTTT CASSPTGMNTEAFF TRBV5-4 - many TRBJ1-1
TGTGCCAGCAGTTGGGGACAGTCGACCTACGAGCAGTACTTC CASSWGQSTYEQYF TRBV6-6 TRBD1 - TRBJ2-7
TGTGCCAGCAGTATAACAGCGAATGAAAACTACGAGCAGTACTTC CASSITANENYEQYF TRBV11-2 - many TRBJ2-7
TGTGCCAGCAGCCACGGGACAACTGGGGCCAACGTCCTGACTTTC CASSHGTTGANVLTF TRBV3-2 - many TRBJ2-6
TGTGCCAGCAGAATTCTAGCGGTTTACACCGGGGAGCTGTTTTTT CASRILAVYTGELFF TRBV12-3/TRBV12-4 TRBD2 - TRBJ2-2
TGTGCCACGCTGCTCCTGCGCAGGGTCGACTATGGCTACACCTTC CATLLLRRVDYGYTF TRBV6-1 - - TRBJ1-2
TGCAGTGCTGGGCCGACAGGTATGAACACTGAAGCTTTCTTT CSAGPTGMNTEAFF TRBV20-1 - - TRBJ1-1
TGTGCCAGCAGCTTAGTCGGGTTCGGGGAAGAGACCCAGTACTTC CASSLVGFGEETQYF TRBV11-2 - - TRBJ2-5
TGCAGCGTAAGACAGGGGTTTCAAAACATTCAGTACTTC CSVRQGFQNIQYF TRBV29-1 TRBD1 - TRBJ2-4
TGCGCCAGCAGCCACCCCACAGGGTACGGGGCCAACGTCCTGACTTTC CASSHPTGYGANVLTF TRBV4-1 - few TRBJ2-6
TGTGCCAGCAGCCCGGGACTCCCTGGAGATACGCAGTATTTT CASSPGLPGDTQYF TRBV7-2 - many TRBJ2-3
TGCAGCGTTAAAACTAGCCGGCATGAGCAGTTCTTC CSVKTSRHEQFF TRBV29-1 - - TRBJ2-1
TGCGCCAGCAGCTGGACTGAAGCTTTTGAGCAGTTCTTC CASSWTEAFEQFF TRBV5-1 - many TRBJ2-1
TGTGCCAGCAGCGTAGATGGGGGCGCCGATCAGCCCCAGCATTTT CASSVDGGADQPQHF TRBV9 - few TRBJ1-5
TGCAGTGCTAGACCCTCCTCAGGGAGCAATCAGCCCCAGCATTTT CSARPSSGSNQPQHF TRBV20-1 - many TRBJ1-5
TGCGCCAGCAGCGGGACAGGCAGAGGGGCCCCAGATACGCAGTATTTT CASSGTGRGAPDTQYF TRBV10-1 TRBD1 few TRBJ2-3
TGCAGTGCTAGAGTGGGGGAAACTGAAGCTTTCTTT CSARVGETEAFF TRBV20-1 - - TRBJ1-1